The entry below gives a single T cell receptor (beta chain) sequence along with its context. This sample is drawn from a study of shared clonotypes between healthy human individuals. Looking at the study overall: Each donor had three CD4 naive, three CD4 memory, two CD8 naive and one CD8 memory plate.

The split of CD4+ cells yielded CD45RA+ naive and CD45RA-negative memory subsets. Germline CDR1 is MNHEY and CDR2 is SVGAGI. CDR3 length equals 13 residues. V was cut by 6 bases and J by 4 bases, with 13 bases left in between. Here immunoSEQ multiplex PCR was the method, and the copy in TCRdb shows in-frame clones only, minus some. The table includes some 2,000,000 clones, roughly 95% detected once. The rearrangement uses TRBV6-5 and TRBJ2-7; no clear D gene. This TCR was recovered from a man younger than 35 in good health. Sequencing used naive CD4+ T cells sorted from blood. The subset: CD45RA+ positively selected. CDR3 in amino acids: CASRYALQYEQYF. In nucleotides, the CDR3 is TGTGCCAGCAGGTACGCCTTACAGTACGAGCAGTACTTC.